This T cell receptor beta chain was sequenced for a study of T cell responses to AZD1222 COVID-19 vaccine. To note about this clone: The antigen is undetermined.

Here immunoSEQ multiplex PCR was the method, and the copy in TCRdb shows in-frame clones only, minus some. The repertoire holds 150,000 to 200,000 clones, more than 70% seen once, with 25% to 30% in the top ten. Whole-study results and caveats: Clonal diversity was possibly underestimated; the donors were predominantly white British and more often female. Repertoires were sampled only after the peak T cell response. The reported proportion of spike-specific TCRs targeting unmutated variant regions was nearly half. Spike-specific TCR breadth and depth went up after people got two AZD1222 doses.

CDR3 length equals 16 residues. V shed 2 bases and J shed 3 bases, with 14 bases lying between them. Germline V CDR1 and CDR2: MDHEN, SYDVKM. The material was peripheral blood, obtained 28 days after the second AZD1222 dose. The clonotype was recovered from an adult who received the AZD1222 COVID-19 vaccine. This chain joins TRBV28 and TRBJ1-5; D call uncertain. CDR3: CASSLMARRTNQPQHF. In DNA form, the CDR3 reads TGTGCCAGCAGTTTAATGGCGAGGAGGACCAATCAGCCCCAGCATTTT.